This T cell receptor beta chain originates from a study of blood T cells in healthy people across ages. Findings and caveats of the study: The study could not conclusively compare naive and antigen-experienced cells, given its unsorted PBMCs. Roughly linear age-related decline in beta diversity appeared, significant by age about 40.

This CDR3 has 16 residues. Germline CDR1 is SGHTA and CDR2 is FQGNSA. Then a second PCR, running roughly 7 to 11 cycles, was carried out with a sample-barcoded 5' primer and a J-beta primer mix. Each cDNA molecule received a tag from a template-switch adaptor that had 12 random nucleotides. TCRdb itself ran the 5' RACE reads through MiXCR, one entry per CDR3 protein. The sample has 500,000 to 700,000 distinct CDR3 sequences, around 31% seen once. This clonotype showed up just a few times. Its antigen remains unknown. A much bigger clone sits one base away, suggesting this may be a read error. Each donor had around 10 milliliters of peripheral blood drawn.

The source is a woman older than 75 in good health. V gene TRBV7-2 combines with J gene TRBJ2-3, with D possibly matching TRBD1 (5 bases). The material sequenced was blood. The CDR3 bases are TGTGCCGGCAGCTTAGCCTCAGGGTATGGAGCAGATACGCAGTATTTT. Its translation is CAGSLASGYGADTQYF.